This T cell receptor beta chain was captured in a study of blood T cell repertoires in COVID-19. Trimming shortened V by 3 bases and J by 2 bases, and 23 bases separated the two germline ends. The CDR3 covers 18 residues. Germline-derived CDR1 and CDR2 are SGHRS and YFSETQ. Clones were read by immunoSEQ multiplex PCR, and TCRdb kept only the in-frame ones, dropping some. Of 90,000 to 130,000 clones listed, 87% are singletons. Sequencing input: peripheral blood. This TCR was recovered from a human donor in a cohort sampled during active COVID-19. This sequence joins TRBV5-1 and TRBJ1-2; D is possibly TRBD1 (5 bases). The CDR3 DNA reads TGCGCCAGCAGCTCGGTCAAAGGCGCTGGGGCCCCCAACTATGGCTACACCTTC. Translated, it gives CASSSVKGAGAPNYGYTF.